This TCR beta chain was identified during a study of early T cells in non-severe SARS-CoV-2 infection. Individual cDNA molecules were tagged with unique molecular identifiers, the study reported. TCRdb fed the 5' RACE reads into MiXCR, producing one record per CDR3 protein. Of under 80,000 distinct CDR3 sequences listed, around 10% were seen once; the top ten hold around 4%. V lost 5 bases, J lost 3 bases, and 10 bases lay in between. The length of the CDR3 is 13 residues. Germline V CDR1 and CDR2: SNHLY, FYNNEI. V is TRBV2 and J is TRBJ1-1; D is unresolved. The sequencing sample was made of whole blood. This TCR came from an adult who was a healthcare worker with PCR-confirmed SARS-CoV-2 infection or an uninfected control (not recorded which). This CDR3 reads CASSTGIYTEAFF. The CDR3 DNA sequence: TGTGCCAGCAGTACCGGGATTTACACTGAAGCTTTCTTT.